The present T cell receptor beta chain was sequenced within a study of T cell repertoires in cytomegalovirus infection. As for the study in general: Matching HLA type, along with CMV infection, was indicated by public TCR beta signatures. General study findings and limits: The ex vivo response was dominated by HLA-C-restricted CMV-specific TCR beta clonotypes.

Each CDR3 protein gets one entry after TCRdb re-called the reads with MiXCR. The sample comprises some 390,000 distinct CDR3 sequences, roughly 18% of which are singletons, and roughly 8.7% rests with the top ten. On this clonotype itself: Antigen: not known.

The sample was PBMCs. The sequence was obtained from a human donor in good health (CMV status not recorded). Some clones in this sample may be carry-over from other donors' samples.

CDR3 nucleotides: TGTGCCAGCAGCTTAGGGTGGACAGAGGGGACCCAGTACTTC. The encoded protein is CASSLGWTEGTQYF. V usage is TRBV7-8 and J usage is TRBJ2-5; maybe TRBD1 (6 bases). From germline, CDR1 is SGHVS and CDR2 FQNEAQ. Trimming stripped 1 base from V and 7 bases from J, with 13 bases between. This CDR3 is built from 14 residues.